This T cell receptor (beta chain) was found in a study of T cell responses to AZD1222 COVID-19 vaccine. Study information: Combined were second doses at about 4 or about 12 weeks. Whole-study results and caveats: There were mostly white British donors and more females than males, and clonal diversity was possibly underestimated. Repertoires were collected only later (after the peak T cell response had occurred). Spike-specific TCR depth and breadth grew after two AZD1222 doses.

V was pared by 1 base and J by 1 base, with 7 bases between. Germline lookup yields CDR1 GTSNPN and CDR2 SVGIG (reference sequence). The CDR3 has 13 amino acids. With respect to this clone: Its antigen is unknown.

Measured with immunoSEQ multiplex PCR; TCRdb has only the in-frame clones, and not every one. The sample carries tens of thousands of clones, more than 75% recorded once. The sequence was collected from an adult in good health. The material was peripheral blood, obtained on day 0 of AZD1222 vaccination. V and J are TRBV30 and TRBJ1-1; no firm D call. The CDR3 is CAWSGEENTEAFF. DNA of the CDR3: TGTGCCTGGAGTGGTGAGGAGAACACTGAAGCTTTCTTT.